These 10 T cell receptor beta chains originate from one sample sequenced in a study of CD8+ T cells in alopecia areata. Regarding treatment: oral pan-JAK inhibitor, 5-10 mg twice daily. RNA was isolated and reverse transcribed to cDNA, the sequencing template. Profiled with immunoSEQ multiplex PCR; TCRdb holds only in-frame clones, not every one. The sample holds some 190,000 clones; under 80% are singletons and the top ten take about 1.3%. The sample here was CD4+ T cells sorted from blood, taken between weeks 47 and 50, from a patient treated with tofacitinib. These receptor sequences come from a human donor with alopecia areata.

This sequence joins TRBV15 and TRBJ2-3, with 11 positions matching TRBD2. The CDR3 covers 13 residues. Germline V gives CDR1 LNHNV, CDR2 YYDKDF (reference sequence). J lost 1 base, V lost 9 bases, and 0 bases had no gene match. CDR3 DNA sequence: TGTGCCACACTAGCGGGGGGCACAGATACGCAGTATTTT. The encoded protein is CATLAGGTDTQYF. Complete variable domain (other parts from reference TRBV15 and TRBJ2-3): DAMVIQNPRYQVTQFGKPVTLSCSQTLNHNVMYWYQQKSSQAPKLLFHYYDKDFNNEADTPDNFQSRRPNTSFCFLDIRSPGLGDTAMYLCATLAGGTDTQYFGPGTRLTVL.

The chain carries TRBV7-3 and TRBJ2-1; 10 bases fit TRBD2. After removal of 5 bases from V and 5 bases from J, the junction contained 15 bases not matched to a gene. The CDR3 has 18 residues. Germline CDR1 reads SGHTA; CDR2 reads FQGTGA. The CDR3 is CASSPQGQLAGKNNEQFF. CDR3 coding DNA: TGTGCCAGCAGCCCCCAGGGACAACTAGCGGGGAAAAACAATGAGCAGTTCTTC.

V and J are TRBV30 and TRBJ2-7; D remains ambiguous. The germline V and J ends were trimmed by 6 bases and 1 base, with 10 bases remaining between them. The CDR3 covers 12 residues. Germline V gives CDR1 GTSNPN, CDR2 SVGIG (reference sequence). The chain's CDR3 is CACKRASYEQYF. The CDR3 DNA sequence: TGTGCCTGCAAACGGGCTTCCTACGAGCAGTACTTC.

The rearrangement uses TRBV25-1 and TRBJ2-3, with D possibly being TRBD1 or TRBD2 (5 bases each). CDR3 length equals 15 residues. CDR1 and CDR2 from the germline V gene are MGHDK and SYGVNS. V lost 1 base and J lost 4, with 12 bases in between. The CDR3 DNA reads as TGTGCCAGCAGTGAATCCGGGCAGGGACCAGATACGCAGTATTTT. It is translated as CASSESGQGPDTQYF.

The genes are TRBV7-2 and TRBJ2-1; D remains unclear. The CDR3 runs 12 residues. Germline CDR1 reads SGHTA; CDR2 reads FQGNSA. The germline V and J ends were trimmed by 6 bases and 0 bases, with 3 bases remaining between them. The DNA for the CDR3 is TGTGCCAGCAGACGCTCCTACAATGAGCAGTTCTTC. Its protein is CASRRSYNEQFF.

CDR3 nucleotides: TGTGCCAGCAGCCAAGATCGTGACAGAGACACTGAAGCTTTCTTT. Translated, it gives CASSQDRDRDTEAFF. This chain joins TRBV4-2 and TRBJ1-1; D is possibly TRBD1 (5 bases). Looked up from germline, CDR1 is LGHNA and CDR2 is YNFKEQ. V lost 0 bases and J lost 3, with 11 bases in between. The CDR3 has 15 amino acids.

V usage is TRBV5-6 and J usage is TRBJ1-2; 10 bases line up with TRBD1. V lost 4 bases to trimming and J lost 5 bases; unmatched junction nucleotides: 8. Germline CDR1 SGHDT, CDR2 YYEEEE. The CDR3 extends over 15 amino acids. The CDR3 DNA reads as TGTGCCAGCAGCGTTTTGGACAGGGGGATTTATGGCTACACCTTC. Translated: CASSVLDRGIYGYTF.

J is TRBJ2-5 and V is TRBV15, with D possibly TRBD2 on 6 matching bases. This CDR3 region has 15 residues. Looked up from germline, CDR1 is LNHNV and CDR2 is YYDKDF (reference sequence). Trimming pared 0 bases from V and 11 bases from J, leaving 19 bases between. In DNA, the CDR3 is TGTGCCACCAGCAGAGATACGGGGGAGACGTATTCGCAGTACTTC. It specifies CATSRDTGETYSQYF.

This clone was counted only a few times. The chain combines TRBV20-1 with TRBJ2-5; unclear D gene. This CDR3 spans 11 amino acids. Per germline, CDR1 DFQATT and CDR2 SNEGSKA (reference sequence). V gave up 2 bases and J gave up 7 bases, with 8 bases separating them. The CDR3 here is CSARSRWTQYF. DNA of the CDR3: TGCAGTGCTAGAAGTCGGTGGACCCAGTACTTC.

The chain couples TRBV7-2 to TRBJ2-1, with 10 bases fitting TRBD2. V gave up 1 base and J gave up 7 bases; unmatched junction bases: 7. Germline assignment: CDR1 SGHTA and CDR2 FQGNSA. The CDR3 covers 16 residues. CDR3 sequence (DNA): TGTGCCAGCAGCTTAGGGGATAGCGGGGGGCTGAATGAGCAGTTCTTC. It yields the protein CASSLGDSGGLNEQFF.